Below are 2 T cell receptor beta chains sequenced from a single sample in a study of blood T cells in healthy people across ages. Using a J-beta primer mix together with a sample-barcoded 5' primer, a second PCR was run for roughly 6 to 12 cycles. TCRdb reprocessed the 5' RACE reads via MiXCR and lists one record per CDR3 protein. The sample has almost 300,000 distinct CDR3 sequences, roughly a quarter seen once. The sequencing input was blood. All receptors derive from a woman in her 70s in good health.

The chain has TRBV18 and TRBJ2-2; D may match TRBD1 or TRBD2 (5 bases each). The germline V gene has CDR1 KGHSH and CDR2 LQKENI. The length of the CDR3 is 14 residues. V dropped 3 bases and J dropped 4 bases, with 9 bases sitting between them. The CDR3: CASSPRERTGELFF. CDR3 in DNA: TGTGCCAGCTCACCCAGGGAGCGCACCGGGGAGCTGTTTTTT. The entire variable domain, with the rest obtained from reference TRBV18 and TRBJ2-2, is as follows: NAGVMQNPRHLVRRRGQEARLRCSPMKGHSHVYWYRQLPEEGLKFMVYLQKENIIDESGMPKERFSAEFPKEGPSILRIQQVVRGDSAAYFCASSPRERTGELFFGEGSRLTVL.

Written as DNA, the CDR3 is TGTGCCAGCAGCCAATCCACCGGGAACCGATTTCAGTTCTTC. Protein sequence: CASSQSTGNRFQFF. The chain combines TRBV3-1 with TRBJ2-1; tentative D call: TRBD2 (5 bases). Trimming cost V 2 bases and J 13 bases, with 18 bases left between them. The germline V gene encodes CDR1 LGHDT and CDR2 YNNKEL (reference sequence). The CDR3 consists of 14 residues.